This T cell receptor beta chain is drawn from a study of blood T cell repertoires in COVID-19. The wider study: T cells, B-cell-depleted T cells, or PBMCs supplied cDNA or gDNA.

Clones were read by immunoSEQ multiplex PCR, and TCRdb kept only the in-frame ones, dropping some. Here the sample spans nearly 45,000 clones, nearly 80% being singletons. V was pared by 0 bases and J by 10 bases, with 20 bases between. The CDR3 sequence is 17 residues long. CDR1 and CDR2 (germline): SGHKS, YYEKEE (reference sequence). Sample: peripheral blood. The TCR originated in a man between 65 and 80 years old with acute or convalescent COVID-19. V and J are TRBV5-5 and TRBJ1-6; D may be TRBD1 (6 bases). The CDR3 protein is CASSLDLRAGERSPLHF. The CDR3 DNA reads TGTGCCAGCAGCTTGGATTTGCGGGCAGGGGAGAGGTCACCCCTCCACTTT. Based on the CDR3 plus reference TRBV5-5 and TRBJ1-6, the full variable domain is DAGVTQSPTHLIKTRGQQVTLRCSPISGHKSVSWYQQVLGQGPQFIFQYYEKEERGRGNFPDRFSARQFPNYSSELNVNALLLGDSALYLCASSLDLRAGERSPLHFGNGTRLTVT.